This T cell receptor (beta chain) was identified during a study of blood T cell repertoires in COVID-19. Authors' processing steps: The assay estimated nucleated cells by amplifying reference gene primers. Profiled with immunoSEQ multiplex PCR; TCRdb holds only in-frame clones, not every one. The DNA gave D and trimming, while V, J and clone size come from that table. The sample has 290,000 or so clones; around nine tenths are singletons. The CDR3 spans 14 residues. Trimming removed 10 bases at V and 0 bases at J, with 16 bases between. Per germline, CDR1 SGHRS and CDR2 YFSETQ. This chain uses TRBV5-1 with TRBJ1-1, with TRBD1 as a possible D gene (5 bases). Sequenced: peripheral blood. This TCR was sampled from a man in his 70s with acute or convalescent COVID-19. The CDR3 DNA sequence: TGCGCCTCCAACCAGGGACTAGTGAACACTGAAGCTTTCTTT. This gives the protein CASNQGLVNTEAFF.